This is a list of T cell receptor beta chains from one sample in a study of blood T cell repertoires in COVID-19. Repertoires were generated with immunoSEQ multiplex PCR, while TCRdb's copy carries only in-frame clones and drops some. This repertoire shows under 150,000 clones, 84% found once; its top ten account for 5.5% to 7.5%. Sequenced input: PBMCs or T cells enriched from blood (not recorded which). The source of these receptors is a woman between 45 and 65 years old who had been exposed to COVID-19. Each CDR3 is given with its conserved first and last residue. The order of the fields is J gene, D gene, V gene, clone size, CDR3 DNA, CDR3 protein. A D gene is named only where the DNA matches it firmly. Rows may omit the clone size; those that give it use once, few, many or a size class.

j_gene: TRBJ1-2; d_gene: NA; v_gene: TRBV2; abundance: once; CDR3nt: TGTGCCAGCACTCAGGAGGCTAACTATGGCTACACCTTC; CDR3aa: CASTQEANYGYTF
j_gene: TRBJ2-7; d_gene: NA; v_gene: TRBV5-6; abundance: NA; CDR3nt: TGTGCCAGCAGCTTTTCCCCGCAGGGTCCCTACGAGCAGTACTTC; CDR3aa: CASSFSPQGPYEQYF
j_gene: TRBJ2-6; d_gene: NA; v_gene: TRBV1; abundance: NA; CDR3nt: TGCACCAGCAGCCAAGGGCCCCTCTCTGGGGCCAACGTCCTGACTTTC; CDR3aa: CTSSQGPLSGANVLTF
j_gene: TRBJ2-2; d_gene: NA; v_gene: TRBV10-2; abundance: NA; CDR3nt: TGCGCCAGCAGTGTTGGCGGATTGACCGGGGAGCTGTTTTTT; CDR3aa: CASSVGGLTGELFF
j_gene: TRBJ2-5; d_gene: TRBD2; v_gene: TRBV4-3; abundance: NA; CDR3nt: TGCGCCAGCAGCCAAGACCTGACTAGCGAGGAGACCCAGTACTTC; CDR3aa: CASSQDLTSEETQYF
j_gene: TRBJ1-6; d_gene: NA; v_gene: TRBV6-2/TRBV6-3; abundance: NA; CDR3nt: TGTGCCAGCAGTTACGTGTCAGGGGTTTCACCCCTCCACTTT; CDR3aa: CASSYVSGVSPLHF
j_gene: TRBJ1-1; d_gene: NA; v_gene: TRBV5-4; abundance: NA; CDR3nt: TGTGCCAGCAGCCACTCAACCAACACTGAAGCTTTCTTT; CDR3aa: CASSHSTNTEAFF
j_gene: TRBJ2-3; d_gene: TRBD1; v_gene: TRBV4-3; abundance: NA; CDR3nt: TGCGCCAGCAGCCCTGACAGGGGGCTAACAGATACGCAGTATTTT; CDR3aa: CASSPDRGLTDTQYF
j_gene: TRBJ2-1; d_gene: NA; v_gene: TRBV7-2; abundance: NA; CDR3nt: TGTGCCAGCAGCTCTCCGGACTACTACAATGAGCAGTTCTTC; CDR3aa: CASSSPDYYNEQFF
j_gene: TRBJ2-3; d_gene: NA; v_gene: TRBV7-9; abundance: NA; CDR3nt: TGTGCCAGCAGCTTTCCCGGGGGGCGGGCTACGCAGTATTTT; CDR3aa: CASSFPGGRATQYF
j_gene: TRBJ2-2; d_gene: NA; v_gene: TRBV5-1; abundance: NA; CDR3nt: TGCGCCAGCAGCTTGTGGGGGGGCGACACCGGGGAGCTGTTTTTT; CDR3aa: CASSLWGGDTGELFF